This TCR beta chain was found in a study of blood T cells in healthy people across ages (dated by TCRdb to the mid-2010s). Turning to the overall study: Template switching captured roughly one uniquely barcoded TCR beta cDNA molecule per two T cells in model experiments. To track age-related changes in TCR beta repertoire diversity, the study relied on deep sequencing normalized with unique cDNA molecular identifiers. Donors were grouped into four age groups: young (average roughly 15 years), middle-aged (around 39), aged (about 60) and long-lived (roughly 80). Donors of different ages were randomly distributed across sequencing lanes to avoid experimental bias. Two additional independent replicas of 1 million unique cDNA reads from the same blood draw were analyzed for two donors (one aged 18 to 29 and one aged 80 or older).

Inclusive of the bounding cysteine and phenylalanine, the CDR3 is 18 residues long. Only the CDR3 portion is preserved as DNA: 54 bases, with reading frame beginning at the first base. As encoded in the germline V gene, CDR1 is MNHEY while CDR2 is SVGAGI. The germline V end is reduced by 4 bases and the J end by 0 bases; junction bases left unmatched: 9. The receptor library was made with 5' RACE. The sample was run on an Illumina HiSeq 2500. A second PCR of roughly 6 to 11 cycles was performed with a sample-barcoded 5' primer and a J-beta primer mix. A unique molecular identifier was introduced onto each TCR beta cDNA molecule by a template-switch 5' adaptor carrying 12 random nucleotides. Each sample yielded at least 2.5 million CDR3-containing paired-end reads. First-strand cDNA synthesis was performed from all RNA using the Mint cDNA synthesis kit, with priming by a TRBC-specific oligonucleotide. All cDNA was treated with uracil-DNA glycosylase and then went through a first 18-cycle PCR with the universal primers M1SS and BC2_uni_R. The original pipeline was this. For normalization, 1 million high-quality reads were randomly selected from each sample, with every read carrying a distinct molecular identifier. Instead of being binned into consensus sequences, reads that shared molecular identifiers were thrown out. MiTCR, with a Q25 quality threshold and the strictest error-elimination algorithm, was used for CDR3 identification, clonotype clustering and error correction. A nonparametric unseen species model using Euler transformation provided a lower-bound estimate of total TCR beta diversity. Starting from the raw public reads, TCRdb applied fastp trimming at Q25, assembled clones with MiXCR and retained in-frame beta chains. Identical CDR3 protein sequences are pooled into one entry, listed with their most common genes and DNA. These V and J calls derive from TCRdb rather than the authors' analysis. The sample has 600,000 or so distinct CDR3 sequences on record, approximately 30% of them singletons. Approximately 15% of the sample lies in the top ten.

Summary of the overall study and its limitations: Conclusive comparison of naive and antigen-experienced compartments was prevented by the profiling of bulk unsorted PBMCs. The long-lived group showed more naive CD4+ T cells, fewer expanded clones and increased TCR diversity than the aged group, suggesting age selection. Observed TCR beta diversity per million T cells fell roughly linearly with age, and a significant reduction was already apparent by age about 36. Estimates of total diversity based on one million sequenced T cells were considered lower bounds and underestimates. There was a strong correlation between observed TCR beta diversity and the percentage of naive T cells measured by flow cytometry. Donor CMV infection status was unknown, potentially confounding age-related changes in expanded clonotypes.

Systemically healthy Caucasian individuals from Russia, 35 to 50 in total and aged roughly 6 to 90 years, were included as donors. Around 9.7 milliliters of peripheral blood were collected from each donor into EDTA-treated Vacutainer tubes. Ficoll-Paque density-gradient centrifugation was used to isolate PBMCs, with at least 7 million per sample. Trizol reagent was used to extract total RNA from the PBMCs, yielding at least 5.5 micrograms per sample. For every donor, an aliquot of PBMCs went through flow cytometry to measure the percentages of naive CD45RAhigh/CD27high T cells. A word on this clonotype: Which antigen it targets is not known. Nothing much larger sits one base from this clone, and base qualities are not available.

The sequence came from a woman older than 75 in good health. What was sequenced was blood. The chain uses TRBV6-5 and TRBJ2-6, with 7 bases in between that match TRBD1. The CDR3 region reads CASSSPRDSVSGANVLTF. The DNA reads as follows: TGTGCCAGCAGTTCCCCTCGGGACAGCGTCTCTGGGGCCAACGTCCTGACTTTC.